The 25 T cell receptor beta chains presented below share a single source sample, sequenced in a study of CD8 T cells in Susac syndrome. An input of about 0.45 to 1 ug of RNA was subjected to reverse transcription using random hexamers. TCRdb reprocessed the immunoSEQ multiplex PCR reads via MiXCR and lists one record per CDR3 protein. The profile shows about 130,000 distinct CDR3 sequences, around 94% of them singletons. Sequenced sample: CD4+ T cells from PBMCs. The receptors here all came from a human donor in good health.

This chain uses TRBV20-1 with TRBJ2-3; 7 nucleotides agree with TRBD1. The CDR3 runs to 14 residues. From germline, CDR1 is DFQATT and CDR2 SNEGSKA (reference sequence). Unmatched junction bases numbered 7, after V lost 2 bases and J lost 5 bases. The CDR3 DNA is TGCAGTGCTAGACTACAGGGGAAGGAAGATACGCAGTATTTT. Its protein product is CSARLQGKEDTQYF.

The DNA of the CDR3 is TGCAGTGCTAGAGATCGGTTGGACCAAGAGACCCAGTACTTC. Protein product: CSARDRLDQETQYF. The chain carries TRBV20-1 and TRBJ2-5; D remains unclear. The germline V gene has CDR1 DFQATT and CDR2 SNEGSKA (reference sequence). Trimming stripped 0 bases from V and 0 bases from J, with 8 bases between. CDR3 length: 14 residues.

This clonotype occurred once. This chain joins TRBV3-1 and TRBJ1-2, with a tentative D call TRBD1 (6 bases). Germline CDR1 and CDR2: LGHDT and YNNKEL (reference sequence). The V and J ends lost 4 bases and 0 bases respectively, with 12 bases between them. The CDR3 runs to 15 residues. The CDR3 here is CASSPRDTANYGYTF. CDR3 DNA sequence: TGTGCCAGCAGCCCGAGGGACACTGCTAACTATGGCTACACCTTC. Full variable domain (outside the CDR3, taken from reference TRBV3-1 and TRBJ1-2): DTAVSQTPKYLVTQMGNDKSIKCEQNLGHDTMYWYKQDSKKFLKIMFSYNNKELIINETVPNRFSPKSPDKAHLNLHINSLELGDSAVYFCASSPRDTANYGYTFGSGTRLTVV.

In DNA form, the CDR3 reads TGCAGCGTTGATTCGTACCAAGAGACCCAGTACTTC. Translated, it gives CSVDSYQETQYF. The chain combines TRBV29-1 with TRBJ2-5; D not certain. The germline V gene has CDR1 SQVTM and CDR2 ANQGSEA. The CDR3 contains 12 residues. Trimming removed 3 bases at V and 0 bases at J, with 5 bases between. The full variable domain, completed using reference TRBV29-1 and TRBJ2-5, is SAVISQKPSRDICQRGTSLTIQCQVDSQVTMMFWYRQQPGQSLTLIATANQGSEATYESGFVIDKFPISRPNLTFSTLTVSNMSPEDSSIYLCSVDSYQETQYFGPGTRLLVL.

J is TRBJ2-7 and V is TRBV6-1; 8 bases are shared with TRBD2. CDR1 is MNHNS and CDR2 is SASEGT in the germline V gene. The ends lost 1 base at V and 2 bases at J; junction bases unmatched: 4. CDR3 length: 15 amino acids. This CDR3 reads CASSEGSGTTYEQYF. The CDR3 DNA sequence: TGTGCCAGCAGTGAAGGTAGCGGGACGACCTACGAGCAGTACTTC.

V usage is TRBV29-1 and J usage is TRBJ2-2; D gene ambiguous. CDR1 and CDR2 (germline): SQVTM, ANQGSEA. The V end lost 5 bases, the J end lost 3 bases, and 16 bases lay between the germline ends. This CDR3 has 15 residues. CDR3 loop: CSVLAGVMDTGELFF. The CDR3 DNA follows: TGCAGCGTTCTGGCTGGGGTGATGGACACCGGGGAGCTGTTTTTT.

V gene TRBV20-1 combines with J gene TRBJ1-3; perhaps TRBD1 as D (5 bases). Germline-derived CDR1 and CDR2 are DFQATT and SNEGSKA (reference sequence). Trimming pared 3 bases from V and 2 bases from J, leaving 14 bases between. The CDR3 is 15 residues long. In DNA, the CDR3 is TGCAGTGCTAGTCTCCCAGGGACTACTGGAAACACCATATATTTT. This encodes CSASLPGTTGNTIYF.

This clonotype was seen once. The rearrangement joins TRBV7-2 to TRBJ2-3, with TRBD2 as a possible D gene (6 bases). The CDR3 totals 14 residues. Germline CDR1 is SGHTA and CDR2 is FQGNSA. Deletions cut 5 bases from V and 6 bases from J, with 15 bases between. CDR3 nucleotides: TGTGCCAGCAGCCCGAATCAAGGAGGGGATACGCAGTATTTT. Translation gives CASSPNQGGDTQYF.

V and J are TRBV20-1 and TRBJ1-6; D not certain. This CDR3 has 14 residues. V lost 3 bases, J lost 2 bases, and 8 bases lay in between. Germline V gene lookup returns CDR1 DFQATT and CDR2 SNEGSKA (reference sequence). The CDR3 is CSASWTPYNSPLHF. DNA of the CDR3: TGCAGTGCTAGCTGGACGCCCTATAATTCACCCCTCCACTTT.

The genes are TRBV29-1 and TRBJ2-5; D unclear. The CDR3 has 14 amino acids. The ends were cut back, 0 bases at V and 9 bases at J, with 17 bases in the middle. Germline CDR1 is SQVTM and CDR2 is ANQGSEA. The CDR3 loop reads CSVEEGNGPASQYF. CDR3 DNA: TGCAGCGTTGAAGAGGGTAACGGGCCAGCGTCCCAGTACTTC.

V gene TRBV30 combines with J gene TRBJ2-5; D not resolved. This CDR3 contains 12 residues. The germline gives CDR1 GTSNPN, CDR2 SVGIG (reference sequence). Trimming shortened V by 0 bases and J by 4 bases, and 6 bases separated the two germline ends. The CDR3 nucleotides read TGTGCCTGGAGTGTACTCCGAGAGACCCAGTACTTC. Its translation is CAWSVLRETQYF.

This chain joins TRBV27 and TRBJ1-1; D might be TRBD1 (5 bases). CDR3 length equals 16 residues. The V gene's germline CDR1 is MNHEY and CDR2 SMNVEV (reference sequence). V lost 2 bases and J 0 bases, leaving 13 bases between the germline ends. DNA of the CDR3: TGTGCCAGCAGTTTAGAGGGCAGGGACGTGAACACTGAAGCTTTCTTT. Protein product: CASSLEGRDVNTEAFF.

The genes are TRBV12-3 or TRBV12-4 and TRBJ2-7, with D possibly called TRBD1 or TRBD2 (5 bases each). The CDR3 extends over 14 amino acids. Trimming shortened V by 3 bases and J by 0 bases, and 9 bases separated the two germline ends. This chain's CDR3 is CASSFRDDSYEQYF. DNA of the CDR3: TGTGCCAGCAGTTTCCGGGACGACTCCTACGAGCAGTACTTC.

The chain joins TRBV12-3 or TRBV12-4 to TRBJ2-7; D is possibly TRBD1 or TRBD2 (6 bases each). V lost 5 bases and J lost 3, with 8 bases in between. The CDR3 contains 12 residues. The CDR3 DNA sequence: TGTGCCAGCAGTGCGGGACACTACGAGCAGTACTTC. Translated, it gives CASSAGHYEQYF.

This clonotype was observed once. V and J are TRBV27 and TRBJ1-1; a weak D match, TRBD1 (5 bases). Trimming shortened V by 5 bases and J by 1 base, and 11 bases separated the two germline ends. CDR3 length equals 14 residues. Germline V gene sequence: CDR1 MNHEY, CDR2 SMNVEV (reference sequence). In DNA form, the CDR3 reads TGTGCCAGCAGTGTCAGGGACCGGAACACTGAAGCTTTCTTT. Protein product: CASSVRDRNTEAFF.

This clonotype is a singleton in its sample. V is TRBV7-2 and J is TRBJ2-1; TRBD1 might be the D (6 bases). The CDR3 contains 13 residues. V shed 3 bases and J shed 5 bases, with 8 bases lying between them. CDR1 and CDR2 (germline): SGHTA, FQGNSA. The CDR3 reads CASSFTGNNEQFF. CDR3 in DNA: TGTGCCAGCAGCTTCACAGGGAACAATGAGCAGTTCTTC.

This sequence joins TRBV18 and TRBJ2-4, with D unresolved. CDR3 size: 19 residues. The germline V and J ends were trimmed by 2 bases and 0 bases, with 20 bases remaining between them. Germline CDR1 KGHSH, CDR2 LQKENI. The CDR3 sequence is CASSPRRQNETLAKNIQYF. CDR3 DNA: TGTGCCAGCTCACCAAGGCGGCAGAATGAGACCTTAGCCAAAAACATTCAGTACTTC.

This CDR3 reads CASSQEQGYYEQYF. Here the CDR3 DNA reads TGTGCCAGCAGCCAGGAACAGGGCTACTACGAGCAGTACTTC. The rearrangement uses TRBV4-2 and TRBJ2-7; D is perhaps TRBD1 (6 bases). The V and J ends lost 3 bases and 3 bases respectively, with 12 bases between them. The CDR3 consists of 14 residues. CDR1 is LGHNA, CDR2 YNFKEQ, per germline.

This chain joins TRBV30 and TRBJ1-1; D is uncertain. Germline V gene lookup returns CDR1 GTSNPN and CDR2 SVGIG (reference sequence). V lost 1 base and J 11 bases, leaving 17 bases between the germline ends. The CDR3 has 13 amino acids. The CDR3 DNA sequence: TGTGCCTGGAGTGCCCCAGGCGGCCGGGAGGCTTTCTTT. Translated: CAWSAPGGREAFF.

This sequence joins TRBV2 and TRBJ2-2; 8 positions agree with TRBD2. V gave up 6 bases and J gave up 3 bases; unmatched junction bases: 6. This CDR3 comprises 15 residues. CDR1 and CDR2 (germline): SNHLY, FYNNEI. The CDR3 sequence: CASRKELADTGELFF. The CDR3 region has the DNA TGTGCCAGCAGGAAAGAACTAGCGGACACCGGGGAGCTGTTTTTT.

In DNA form, the CDR3 reads TGTGCCAGCAGCGGAATAGCGGGAGCGAGCAGGGTGCAGTACTTC. Its translation is CASSGIAGASRVQYF. This rearrangement joins TRBV7-2 to TRBJ2-4; 9 positions match TRBD2. The CDR3 is 15 residues long. V trimming: 5 bases; J trimming: 13 bases; junction bases outside the gene matches: 15. Germline V gene lookup returns CDR1 SGHTA and CDR2 FQGNSA. Full variable domain (rest looked up from reference TRBV7-2 and TRBJ2-4): GAGVSQSPSNKVTEKGKDVELRCDPISGHTALYWYRQSLGQGLEFLIYFQGNSAPDKSGLPSDRFSAERTGGSVSTLTIQRTQQEDSAVYLCASSGIAGASRVQYFGAGTRLSVL.

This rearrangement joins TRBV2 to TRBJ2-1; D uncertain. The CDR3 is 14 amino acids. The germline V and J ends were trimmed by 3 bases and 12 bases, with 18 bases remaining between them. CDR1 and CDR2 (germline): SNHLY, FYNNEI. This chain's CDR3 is CASSESRTSGGQFF. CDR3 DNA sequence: TGTGCCAGCAGTGAGTCGAGGACCTCCGGCGGGCAGTTCTTC.

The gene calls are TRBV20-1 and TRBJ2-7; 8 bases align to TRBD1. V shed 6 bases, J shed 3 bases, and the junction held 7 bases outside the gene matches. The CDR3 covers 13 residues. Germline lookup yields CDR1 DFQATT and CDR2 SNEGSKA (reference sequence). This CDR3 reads CSAPGQGNYEQYF. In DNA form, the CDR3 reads TGCAGTGCCCCCGGACAGGGTAACTACGAGCAGTACTTC.

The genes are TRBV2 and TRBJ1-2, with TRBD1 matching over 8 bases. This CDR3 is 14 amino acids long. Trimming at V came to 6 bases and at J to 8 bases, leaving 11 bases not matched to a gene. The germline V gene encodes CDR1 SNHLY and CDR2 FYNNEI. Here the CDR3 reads CASRGQVDSGGYTF. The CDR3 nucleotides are TGTGCCAGCAGGGGACAGGTGGATTCCGGAGGCTACACCTTC.

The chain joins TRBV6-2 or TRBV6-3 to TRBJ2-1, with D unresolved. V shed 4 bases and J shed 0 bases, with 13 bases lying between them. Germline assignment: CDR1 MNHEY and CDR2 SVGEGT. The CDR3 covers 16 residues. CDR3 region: CASSFRPTRSYNEQFF. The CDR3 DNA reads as TGTGCCAGCAGTTTTCGACCTACTCGCTCCTACAATGAGCAGTTCTTC.